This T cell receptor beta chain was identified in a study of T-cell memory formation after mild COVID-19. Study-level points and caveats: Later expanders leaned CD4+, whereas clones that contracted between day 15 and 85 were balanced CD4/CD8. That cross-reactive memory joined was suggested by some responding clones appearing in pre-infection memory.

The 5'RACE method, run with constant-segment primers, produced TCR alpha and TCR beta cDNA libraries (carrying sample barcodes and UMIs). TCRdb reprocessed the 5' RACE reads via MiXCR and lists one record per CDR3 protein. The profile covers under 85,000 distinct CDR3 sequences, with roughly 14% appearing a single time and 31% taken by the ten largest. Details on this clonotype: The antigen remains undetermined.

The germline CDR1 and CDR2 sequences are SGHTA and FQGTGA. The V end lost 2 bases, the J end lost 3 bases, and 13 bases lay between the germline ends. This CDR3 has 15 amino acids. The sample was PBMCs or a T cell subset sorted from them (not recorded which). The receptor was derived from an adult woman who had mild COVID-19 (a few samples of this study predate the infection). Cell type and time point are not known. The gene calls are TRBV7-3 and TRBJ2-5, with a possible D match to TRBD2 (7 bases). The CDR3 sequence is CASSLWGGAEETQYF. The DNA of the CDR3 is TGTGCCAGCAGCTTATGGGGGGGCGCGGAAGAGACCCAGTACTTC.